Sequencing of this T cell receptor (beta chain) was carried out in a study of CD8+CD57+ T cells in acquired aplastic anemia. Study background: Isolated CD4+ and CD8+ cells, once sorted, yielded DNA averaging about 3.4 ug.

This clonotype was counted a few times. One base away lies a much larger clone, so this may be a sequencing read error. TCR beta VDJ combinations and CDR3 sequences were profiled from genomic DNA. From the reads, TCRdb called clonotypes with MiXCR, one entry per CDR3 protein. The profile shows some 92,000 distinct CDR3 sequences, around 62% of them singletons. Germline V CDR1 and CDR2: SGHRS, YFSETQ. CDR3 length: 15 amino acids. Patients included in sequencing had previously demonstrated CD8+CD57+ cell expansion by flow cytometry. The chain has TRBV5-1 and TRBJ2-1, with TRBD2 matching over 8 bases. Sequencing input: sorted CD4+, CD8+, or CD8+CD57+ T cells (not recorded which) from PBMCs. The clonotype originates from a human donor with aplastic anemia. The CDR3 nucleotides read TGCGCCAGCAGCTTGGGACCCGGGGGGGGCAATGGGCAGTTCTTC. Its protein is CASSLGPGGGNGQFF.